A selection of T cell receptor beta chains follows, all from one sample in a study of radiation and T cells in renal cell carcinoma. Sequenced by immunoSEQ multiplex PCR; TCRdb stores in-frame clones only, minus some. The sample lists 18,000 or so clones; about 55% were seen once. The sequences come from tumor tissue, collected from a patient whose treatment was nephrectomy without radiotherapy. These receptors were obtained from a man between 50 and 59 years old with renal cell carcinoma. Each CDR3 is given without its conserved first and last residue. D genes are given only for firm matches.

D gene | J gene | V gene | CDR3 protein
. | TRBJ2-1 | TRBV20-1 | SASRYNEQF
. | TRBJ2-1 | TRBV7-9 | ASSLGGEQF
. | TRBJ2-1 | TRBV6-4 | ASSDSRFGSEQF
. | TRBJ1-1 | TRBV7-3 | ASSSQGTNTEAF
. | TRBJ1-2 | TRBV7-3 | ASSALASTTGGYT
. | TRBJ1-4 | TRBV7-9 | ASRRGINEKLF
. | TRBJ2-3 | TRBV29-1 | SVAWGSGDTQY
. | TRBJ1-2 | TRBV9 | ASSVGVEAIYGYT
TRBD1 | TRBJ2-7 | TRBV30 | AWSRGGARSYEQY
. | TRBJ1-5 | TRBV11-2 | ASSLVMGSRSNQPQH
. | TRBJ2-5 | TRBV13 | ASSLGRQGSQTQY
TRBD1 | TRBJ1-4 | TRBV13 | ASSLSGTGVDEKLF
. | TRBJ1-5 | TRBV19 | ASTLGRLGPQH